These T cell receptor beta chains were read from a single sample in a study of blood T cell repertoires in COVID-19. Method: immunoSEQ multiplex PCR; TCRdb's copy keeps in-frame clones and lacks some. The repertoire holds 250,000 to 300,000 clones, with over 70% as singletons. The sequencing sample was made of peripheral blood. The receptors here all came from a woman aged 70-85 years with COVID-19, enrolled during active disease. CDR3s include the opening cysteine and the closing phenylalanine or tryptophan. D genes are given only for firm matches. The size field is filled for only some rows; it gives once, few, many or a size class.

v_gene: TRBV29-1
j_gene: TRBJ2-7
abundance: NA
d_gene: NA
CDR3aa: CSVDPGYGYEQYF
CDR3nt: TGCAGCGTTGACCCAGGGTATGGGTACGAGCAGTACTTC

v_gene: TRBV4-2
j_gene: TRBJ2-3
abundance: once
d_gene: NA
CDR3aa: CASSQDGGRTQYF
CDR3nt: TGTGCCAGCAGCCAAGATGGTGGGCGCACGCAGTATTTT

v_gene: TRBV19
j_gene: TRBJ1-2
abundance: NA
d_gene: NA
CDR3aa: CASSLSRQANYGYTF
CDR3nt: TGTGCCAGTAGCTTAAGCCGACAGGCTAACTATGGCTACACCTTC

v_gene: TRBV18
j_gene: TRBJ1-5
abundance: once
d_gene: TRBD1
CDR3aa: CASSPTGVSNQPQHF
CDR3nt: TGTGCCAGCTCACCGACAGGGGTTAGCAATCAGCCCCAGCATTTT

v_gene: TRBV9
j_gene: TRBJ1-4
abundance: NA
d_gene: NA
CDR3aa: CASSVGGATNEKLFF
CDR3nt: TGTGCCAGCAGCGTAGGGGGCGCAACTAATGAAAAACTGTTTTTT

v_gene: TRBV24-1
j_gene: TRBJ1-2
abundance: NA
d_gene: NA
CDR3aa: CATSENGAESGYTF
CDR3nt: TGTGCCACCAGTGAAAATGGGGCGGAGTCCGGCTACACCTTC

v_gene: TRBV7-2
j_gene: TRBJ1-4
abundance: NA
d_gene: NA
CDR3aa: CASSKRGSNEKLFF
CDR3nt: TGTGCCAGCAGCAAAAGGGGGTCAAATGAAAAACTGTTTTTT

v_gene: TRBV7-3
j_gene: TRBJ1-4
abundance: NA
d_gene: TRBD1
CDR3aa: CASSSGTGGRTNEKLFF
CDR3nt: TGTGCCAGCAGCTCTGGGACAGGGGGTAGAACTAATGAAAAACTGTTTTTT

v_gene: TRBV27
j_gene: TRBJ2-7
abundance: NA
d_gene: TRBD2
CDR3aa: CASSATLAGRYEQYF
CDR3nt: TGTGCCAGCAGTGCCACCCTAGCGGGACGGTACGAGCAGTACTTC

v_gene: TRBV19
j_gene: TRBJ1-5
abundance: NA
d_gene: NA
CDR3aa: CASSMDGGGNQPQHF
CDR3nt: TGTGCCAGTAGTATGGATGGGGGGGGTAATCAGCCCCAGCATTTT

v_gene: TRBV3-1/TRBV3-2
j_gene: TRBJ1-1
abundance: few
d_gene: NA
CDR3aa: CASSQGAGAFF
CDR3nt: TGTGCCAGCAGCCAAGGAGCTGGAGCTTTCTTT

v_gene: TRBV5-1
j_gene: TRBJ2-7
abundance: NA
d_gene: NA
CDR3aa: CASSLDRVTEQYF
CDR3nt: TGCGCCAGCAGCTTGGACAGGGTTACCGAGCAGTACTTC

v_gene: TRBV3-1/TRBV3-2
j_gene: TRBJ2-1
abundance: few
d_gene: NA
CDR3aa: CASSRLMAIGGGEQFF
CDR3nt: TGTGCCAGCAGCCGTTTGATGGCTATTGGGGGCGGTGAGCAGTTCTTC

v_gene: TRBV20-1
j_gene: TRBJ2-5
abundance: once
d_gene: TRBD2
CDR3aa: CSASRGTGTSQETQYF
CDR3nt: TGCAGTGCTAGTAGAGGAACCGGGACTAGTCAAGAGACCCAGTACTTC

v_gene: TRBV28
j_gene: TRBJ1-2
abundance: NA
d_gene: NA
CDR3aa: CASSQDNYGYTF
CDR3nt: TGTGCCAGCAGCCAGGATAACTATGGCTACACCTTC

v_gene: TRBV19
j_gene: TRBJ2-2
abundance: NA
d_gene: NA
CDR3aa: CASSINRISGTGELFF
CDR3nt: TGTGCCAGTAGTATTAATCGAATTAGCGGCACCGGGGAGCTGTTTTTT

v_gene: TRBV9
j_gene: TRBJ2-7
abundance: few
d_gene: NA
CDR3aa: CASGRDGPYEQYF
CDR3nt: TGTGCCAGCGGGCGGGACGGCCCCTACGAGCAGTACTTC

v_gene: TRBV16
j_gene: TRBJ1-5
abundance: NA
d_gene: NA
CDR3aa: CASSPPGGNQPQHF
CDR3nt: TGTGCCAGCAGCCCCCCAGGGGGCAATCAGCCCCAGCATTTT

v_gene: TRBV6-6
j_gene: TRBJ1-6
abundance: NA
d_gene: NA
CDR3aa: CASSATGALHF
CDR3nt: TGTGCCAGCAGTGCCACAGGAGCCCTCCACTTT

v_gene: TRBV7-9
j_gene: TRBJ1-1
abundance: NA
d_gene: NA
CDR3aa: CASSLTDRNTEAFF
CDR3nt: TGTGCCAGCAGTTTAACCGACAGGAACACTGAAGCTTTCTTT